This T cell receptor (beta chain) was identified in a study of blood T cell repertoires in COVID-19 (dated by TCRdb to the early 2020s). For the study in its entirety: Samples from collaborators originated in the United States, Italy and Spain and spanned both the acute and convalescent phases of COVID-19. The prospective study material was composed of cDNA or gDNA derived from T cells, B-cell-depleted T cells, or PBMCs. Deeply sampled blood TCRbeta repertoires from subjects exposed to, actively infected with, or recovered from COVID-19 were included in the dataset. The repertoires were released in a freely available public database intended as a resource for research on the immune response to SARS-CoV-2. Samples were obtained from the ongoing ImmuneRACE study (first 160 participants) and from 1,254 subjects provided by 6 global collaborators. Nearly every sample came with metadata listing a de-identified subject ID, COVID-19 status, age in years and sex. Where available, HLA class I and class II types were obtained from metadata supplied by the sample provider rather than from assay-based typing.

TCRbeta CDR3 regions were amplified from genomic DNA using the immunoSEQ Assay, a bias-controlled multiplex PCR. As for how the authors treated the data: The number of nucleated cells in each sample was estimated from the amplification of reference gene primers within the assay. To quantify the absolute abundance of each unique TCRbeta CDR3 rearrangement, sequence reads were collapsed and filtered. For each sample, productive Simpson clonality was calculated as the square root of Simpson's diversity index across productive rearrangements. The table was pulled from immuneACCESS by TCRdb, which kept in-frame rearrangements only. Such tables lose some clones; where checked, under half of the loss comes from unresolved V genes, and the rest has no known cause. That table is the source of V, J and clone size, and D and trimming were worked out from the DNA. The sample table records around 230,000 clones; about nine tenths of these occur just once. The top ten clonotypes cover over 2% of the sample.

Note on this clone: Its antigen is still unknown. It has no much larger one-base neighbor in the sample; base qualities were not kept.

A second Seattle source provided samples from volunteer blood donors who had recovered from COVID-19. Collaborating institutions collected whole blood in K2EDTA tubes following their own protocols. For TCRbeta analysis, collaborator samples were shipped as frozen whole blood, as isolated PBMCs, or as DNA extracted from either sample type. General conclusions and limits of the study: The amount of clinical and demographic metadata varied by source and participant and was provided uncurated.

This TCR derives from a man aged 30-40 years who had recovered from COVID-19. Sequencing used peripheral blood.

For the CDR3, the sequence is CASSDWTGGFSYEQYF. The DNA reads TGTGCCAGCAGTGACTGGACAGGGGGCTTTTCCTACGAGCAGTACTTC. The rearrangement combines TRBV6-2 or TRBV6-3 with TRBJ2-7; TRBD1 matches 11 bases in the middle. V ends up 5 bases short and J 1 base short, with an unmatched junction base count of 7. For CDR1 and CDR2, the germline V gene lists MNHEY and SVGEGT. The CDR3 numbers 16 residues from cysteine through phenylalanine. The read is trimmed to its CDR3 DNA, 48 bases read in frame from base 1.